This passage covers 9 T cell receptor beta chains from one sample sequenced in a study of T cells in localized non-small cell lung cancer. Assay: immunoSEQ multiplex PCR; the TCRdb copy retains only in-frame clones and omits some. This table holds about 1,200 clones, 30% to 35% found once. The sequencing here drew on normal lung tissue next to the tumor, taken before any cancer treatment. The receptors originated from a female donor older than 55 with stage II lung adenocarcinoma.

The V call is TRBV11-3, the J call TRBJ2-5; TRBD2 agrees at 14 bases. Trimming took 5 bases from V and 5 from J; bases not matched to a gene: 4. This CDR3 is built from 15 residues. Germline loops: CDR1 SGHNT, CDR2 YENEEA. The CDR3 is CASSQGTSGSETQYF. The DNA of the CDR3 is TGTGCCAGCAGCCAAGGGACTAGCGGGAGTGAGACCCAGTACTTC.

This clone occurred a few times. The V gene is TRBV11-3, the J gene TRBJ1-5; D gene unclear. Per the germline V gene, CDR1 is SGHNT and CDR2 is YENEEA. CDR3 length: 15 amino acids. Between the trimmed V and J ends, which lost 3 bases and 0 bases, there was a span of 9 bases. The CDR3 sequence: CASSLGSYSNQPQHF. The CDR3 coding sequence is TGTGCCAGCAGCTTGGGCAGCTATAGCAATCAGCCCCAGCATTTT.

CDR3 in DNA: TGTGCCAGCAGCTTAAGACAGGGGGGAGCCTACGAGCAGTACGTC. Its translation: CASSLRQGGAYEQYV. The chain couples TRBV11-3 to TRBJ2-7; 9 bases align to TRBD1. The CDR3 has 15 amino acids. V lost 2 bases, J lost 2 bases, and 4 bases stayed unmatched. CDR1 and CDR2 from the germline V gene are SGHNT and YENEEA.

This clone was picked up a small number of times. The CDR3 DNA reads as TGTGCCAGCAGCATGGCAGGGGGCTCTGACTATGGCTACACCTTC. This translates into CASSMAGGSDYGYTF. This chain links TRBV11-3 with TRBJ1-2; 8 bases line up with TRBD1. Germline V gene lookup returns CDR1 SGHNT and CDR2 YENEEA. V gave up 5 bases and J gave up 3 bases; unmatched junction bases: 8. This CDR3 has 15 amino acids.

Concerning this clone itself: Some base is ambiguous or went unread, and X replaces its residue. The J gene is TRBJ2-7, the V gene TRBV19; possibly TRBD1 for D (5 bases). The CDR3 loop spans 15 amino acids. The germline V gene has CDR1 LNHDA and CDR2 SQIVND (reference sequence). V lost 10 bases and J 6 bases, leaving 25 bases between the germline ends. CDR3 region: CATRRXQGQTGEQYF. DNA for the CDR3: TGTGCCACCCGAAGGRCCCAGGGTCAAACGGGCGAGCAGTACTTC.

This clone occurred a few times. This chain uses TRBV6-8 with TRBJ2-3; the match to TRBD2 covers 11 bases. The CDR3 covers 14 residues. After removal of 5 bases from V and 7 bases from J, the junction contained 5 bases not matched to a gene. In germline, CDR1 is MNHGY, CDR2 SAAAGT. As DNA, the CDR3 is TGTGCCAGCAGTCCTAGCGGGAGGTTCTATACGCAGTATTTT. Translation: CASSPSGRFYTQYF.

The chain has TRBV28 and TRBJ1-2; possible D gene TRBD1, 5 bases. Trimming removed 5 bases at V and 6 bases at J, with 10 bases between. Germline-derived CDR1 and CDR2 are MDHEN and SYDVKM. The CDR3 loop spans 12 amino acids. The DNA of the CDR3 is TGTGCCAGCAGTACTCAGGGAGATGGCTACACCTTC. This encodes CASSTQGDGYTF.

The chain recombines TRBV6-8 with TRBJ2-7; D is uncertain. The ends were cut back, 5 bases at V and 0 bases at J, with 23 bases in the middle. The CDR3 contains 18 residues. CDR1 is MNHGY, CDR2 SAAAGT, per germline. The CDR3 DNA follows: TGTGCCAGCAGTGGTGATAGGCGCGCCAGTTCTAGCTCCTACGAGCAGTACGTC. Translation: CASSGDRRASSSSYEQYV.

Only a few counts were recorded for this clone. The V and J genes are TRBV10-1 and TRBJ1-5; weak D call: TRBD1 (5 bases). Germline lookup yields CDR1 WNHNN and CDR2 SYGVQD (reference sequence). V was shortened by 8 bases and J by 2 bases, with 10 bases between the two germline ends. CDR3 length equals 13 residues. CDR3 amino acids: CASARDGNQPQHF. The DNA of the CDR3 is TGCGCCAGCGCCAGGGACGGCAATCAGCCCCAGCATTTT.